Listed below are T cell receptor beta chains from one sample, sequenced in a study of vaccination effects on CD4 cells after COVID-19. For these TCRs, the target antigens are not known. Sequencing was performed with immunoSEQ multiplex PCR; in TCRdb, only in-frame clones are kept and a portion is missing. Here the sample spans about 73,000 clones, nearly 75% being singletons. The source material was CD4+ T cells from PBMCs cultured without peptide, sampled after COVID-19 vaccination. These receptor sequences come from a human donor who received a COVID-19 vaccine. Both conserved end residues are part of each CDR3. A D gene is named only where the DNA matches it firmly. Clone size, where shown, is once, few, many, or a class for clones that have expanded.

TRBJ1-5 . TRBV6-4 . TGTGCCAGCAGTCCGACTTTGAATCAGCCCCAGCATTTT CASSPTLNQPQHF
TRBJ1-6 . TRBV30 . TGTGCCTGGGAGGATTGGAGGAGTTCACCCCTCCACTTT CAWEDWRSSPLHF
TRBJ1-5 . TRBV19 . TGTGCCAGTAGGACCGGACACACTAGCGGCAATCAGCCCCAGCATTTT CASRTGHTSGNQPQHF
TRBJ1-1 . TRBV5-6 . TGTGCCAGCAGCCCCGTACGTAACACTGAAGCTTTCTTT CASSPVRNTEAFF
TRBJ1-1 . TRBV2 . TGTGCCAGCAGTGAAGGAATCCCGCGTACTGAAGCTTTCTTT CASSEGIPRTEAFF
TRBJ2-5 . TRBV3-1/TRBV3-2 once TGTGCCAGCAGCCGGGAAGCCCAAGAGACCCAGTACTTC CASSREAQETQYF
TRBJ1-5 . TRBV25-1 . TGTGCCAGCAGTGTCCCGGTGTATAGCAATCAGCCCCAGCATTTT CASSVPVYSNQPQHF
TRBJ1-5 . TRBV9 . TGTGCCAGCAGCGTAGACGTCCATCAGCCCCAGCATTTT CASSVDVHQPQHF
TRBJ1-3 . TRBV5-1 . TGCGCCAGCAGACCCCCCTCTGGAAACACCATATATTTT CASRPPSGNTIYF
TRBJ1-5 . TRBV24-1 . TGTGCCACCAGTGGGCAGGGTGGCCAGCCCCAGCATTTT CATSGQGGQPQHF
TRBJ1-4 . TRBV4-3 . TGCGCCAGCAGCCAAGATCAGGGCAGACTAAATGAAAAACTGTTTTTT CASSQDQGRLNEKLFF
TRBJ2-6 . TRBV9 . TGTGCCAGCAGCGCTGCTGGGGCCAACGTCCTGACTTTC CASSAAGANVLTF
TRBJ2-1 . TRBV10-2 . TGCGCCAGCAGCGAGGGGGTTTTCCCCTACAATGAGCAGTTCTTC CASSEGVFPYNEQFF
TRBJ2-3 TRBD2 TRBV2 few TGTGCCAGCGGCTGGACTAGCGGATCAGATACGCAGTATTTT CASGWTSGSDTQYF
TRBJ2-3 . TRBV7-2 . TGTGCCAGCAGCTTAGCGGGGTTGTCATATAATACGCAGTATTTT CASSLAGLSYNTQYF
TRBJ1-2 TRBD1 TRBV28 . TGTGCCAGCAGACTCCGGGACAGTTATGGCTACACCTTC CASRLRDSYGYTF
TRBJ1-1 . TRBV6-2/TRBV6-3 . TGTGCCAGCAGTTACATAGGGGGGGGCGCGAACACTGAAGCTTTCTTT CASSYIGGGANTEAFF
TRBJ2-2 TRBD2 TRBV24-1 . TGTGCCACCAGTGATCCGGGGGGGGAGAACACCGGGGAGCTGTTTTTT CATSDPGGENTGELFF
TRBJ2-2 . TRBV28 . TGTGCCAGCGGTCAAGGCGGGAACGGGGAGCTGTTTTTT CASGQGGNGELFF
TRBJ1-2 . TRBV3-1/TRBV3-2 . TGTGCCAGCAGCCAACGGTTAGGGAACTATGGCTACACCTTC CASSQRLGNYGYTF
TRBJ1-4 . TRBV15 once TGTGCCACCAGCAGAGACAGGGGAGAAGAGGAAAAACTGTTTTTT CATSRDRGEEEKLFF
TRBJ2-5 . TRBV28 . TGTGCCAGCAGTCAACCGTCCCAAGAGACCCAGTACTTC CASSQPSQETQYF
TRBJ1-1 . TRBV5-1 . TGCGCCAGCAGCTTACGGACAGAGAACACTGAAGCTTTCTTT CASSLRTENTEAFF
TRBJ1-5 . TRBV18 . TGTGCCAGCTCACCACTTGGGGGGGATCAGCCCCAGCATTTT CASSPLGGDQPQHF
TRBJ1-1 . TRBV5-1 . TGCGCCAGCAGCTTGGAACGGTTGGTAATGAACACTGAAGCTTTCTTT CASSLERLVMNTEAFF
TRBJ2-2 TRBD1 TRBV9 . TGTGCCAGCAGCCCGCGACAGGGTACGAACACCGGGGAGCTGTTTTTT CASSPRQGTNTGELFF
TRBJ2-3 . TRBV9 once TGTGCCAGCAGCGTAGTTGTCGGGACAGATACGCAGTATTTT CASSVVVGTDTQYF
TRBJ1-1 . TRBV16 . TGTGCCAGCAGCCAGCGACAGCTGAACACTGAAGCTTTCTTT CASSQRQLNTEAFF
TRBJ1-2 . TRBV6-5 . TGTGCCAGCAGTTACGACCGGGGCACTAACTATGGCTACACCTTC CASSYDRGTNYGYTF
TRBJ1-5 . TRBV2 once TGTGCCAGCAGTGAGGACGCAATCAGCAATCAGCCCCAGCATTTT CASSEDAISNQPQHF
TRBJ2-2 . TRBV18 . TGTGCCAGCTCACCAATGGCAGGGAGCACCGGGGAGCTGTTTTTT CASSPMAGSTGELFF
TRBJ1-6 . TRBV6-5 . TGTGCCAGCCGACCTAGGAGCTCCTATAATTCACCCCTCCACTTT CASRPRSSYNSPLHF
TRBJ1-3 . TRBV4-3 . TGCGCCAGCAGCCGCGGAACTGGAAACACCATATATTTT CASSRGTGNTIYF
TRBJ1-2 TRBD1 TRBV2 . TGTGCCAGCAGTGCCCCCTCAGGGGGACATAACTATGGCTACACCTTC CASSAPSGGHNYGYTF
TRBJ1-1 . TRBV5-1 . TGCGCCAGCAGCTTGCAGCCACCATCCACTGAAGCTTTCTTT CASSLQPPSTEAFF
TRBJ1-5 TRBD1 TRBV6-1 few TGTGCCAGCAGTGAACAGGGGGCGAGGCAGCCCCAGCATTTT CASSEQGARQPQHF
TRBJ2-1 . TRBV18 . TGTGCCAGCTCGTTGGACCGGAACAATGAGCAGTTCTTC CASSLDRNNEQFF
TRBJ2-1 . TRBV18 . TGTGCCAGCTCGACTGTGCGGACACAAGGGCAGTTCTTC CASSTVRTQGQFF
TRBJ2-2 . TRBV18 . TGTGCCAGCTCACCACCGGGACGACACGGAGGGGGGCTGTTTTTT CASSPPGRHGGGLFF
TRBJ2-5 TRBD1 TRBV6-5 . TGTGCCAGCAGTTACTCGGGGACAGGGCCTCAAGAGACCCAGTACTTC CASSYSGTGPQETQYF
TRBJ2-6 . TRBV6-5 . TGTGCCAGCAGGGATTTCTCTGGGGCCAACGTCCTGACTTTC CASRDFSGANVLTF
TRBJ2-5 TRBD2 TRBV18 . TGTGCCAGCTCACCCCTAGCGGGGGGGATAGAAGAGACCCAGTACTTC CASSPLAGGIEETQYF
TRBJ1-6 TRBD1 TRBV19 . TGTGCCAGTGGCAAATTCCCCGGGACAGGGAACCCACCCCTCCACTTT CASGKFPGTGNPPLHF
TRBJ1-1 TRBD1 TRBV19 . TGTGCCAGTAGGGCCCTTCCGGGACAGAACATCATGAACACTGAAGCTTTCTTT CASRALPGQNIMNTEAFF
TRBJ2-5 TRBD1 TRBV18 . TGTGCCAGCTCACCGCAAGGGACAGGGGGTCAAGAGACCCAGTACTTC CASSPQGTGGQETQYF
TRBJ1-5 . TRBV21-1 . TGTGCCAGCAGCATTCAGGGGGCGTCCCTATTAATTTTTGGGCTTAGCAATCAGCCCCAGCATTTT CASSIQGASLLIFGLSNQPQHF
TRBJ1-2 TRBD1 TRBV5-6 . TGTGCCAGCAGCACAGACAGGGGTTCTTTCGGCTATGGCTACACCTTC CASSTDRGSFGYGYTF
TRBJ1-4 TRBD1 TRBV5-1 . TGCGCCAGCAGCTTGACGACAGGGAATGAAAAACTGTTTTTT CASSLTTGNEKLFF
TRBJ2-3 . TRBV7-9 . TGTGCCAGCAGCCTACTTGGGGATACGCAGTATTTT CASSLLGDTQYF
TRBJ2-1 TRBD1 TRBV24-1 few TGTGCCACCAGTGACCCCAACCGAGGACAGGGATATCACAATGAGCAGTTCTTC CATSDPNRGQGYHNEQFF
TRBJ1-2 . TRBV7-2 . TGTGCCAGCAGCTTAGTTCAAGGCACAACCTATGGCTACACCTTC CASSLVQGTTYGYTF
TRBJ1-2 . TRBV28 few TGTGCCAGCAGTTTTGGAGGCGCATTGGTTGGCTACACCTTC CASSFGGALVGYTF
TRBJ1-1 . TRBV7-3 few TGTGCCAGCAGCCGAGCGGACGCCACTGAAGCTTTCTTT CASSRADATEAFF
TRBJ1-2 TRBD1 TRBV4-3 . TGCGCCAGCAGCCAACCTTCCGGGACAGCGGGCCTCCGGGGCTACACCTTC CASSQPSGTAGLRGYTF
TRBJ1-5 . TRBV5-5 many TGTGCCAGCAGCTTGTTCACTACCCTACAGGGAGGAGAGCAGCCCCAGCATTTT CASSLFTTLQGGEQPQHF
TRBJ2-2 . TRBV7-2 few TGTGCCAGCAGCAAACAGAACACCGGGGAGCTGTTTTTT CASSKQNTGELFF
TRBJ1-5 . TRBV19 . TGTGCCAGTAGTTACCAGACAGCCAGCAATCAGCCCCAGCATTTT CASSYQTASNQPQHF
TRBJ1-2 . TRBV20-1 . TGCAGTGCTAGTCCTTTTTCCCAGGTGAACTATGGCTACACCTTC CSASPFSQVNYGYTF
TRBJ1-6 TRBD1 TRBV2 . TGTGCCAGCAGTGCTGCCGGGACAGCGGTGATGCAGATCCACTTT CASSAAGTAVMQIHF